These T cell receptor beta chains were read from a single sample in a study of blood T cells in healthy people across ages. Each CDR3 protein is one row after TCRdb ran MiXCR on the 5' RACE reads. The sample consists of 780,000 or so distinct CDR3 sequences, 25% of them appearing once. This sample was shared with a second study, whose subject was T cells of mothers and their children.

The specimen was blood. The source of these receptors is a boy aged 5-17 years in good health. The conserved cysteine and the conserved F or W are not part of the CDR3 here. Fields, in order: CDR3 protein, V gene, J gene, CDR3 length, clone size. Clone size, where shown, is once, few, many, or a class for clones that have expanded.

CDR3aa: ASSLVETSRETQY
v_gene: TRBV7-8
j_gene: TRBJ2-5
len: 13
abundance: few

CDR3aa: ASSLFVGNHLGETQY
v_gene: TRBV7-9
j_gene: TRBJ2-5
len: 15
abundance: .

CDR3aa: ATTGTLTYEQY
v_gene: TRBV10-2
j_gene: TRBJ2-7
len: 11
abundance: .

CDR3aa: ASRANTGELF
v_gene: TRBV10-2
j_gene: TRBJ2-2
len: 10
abundance: .

CDR3aa: AWRGDGEKLF
v_gene: TRBV30
j_gene: TRBJ1-4
len: 10
abundance: few

CDR3aa: ASSYAFEGYT
v_gene: TRBV14
j_gene: TRBJ1-2
len: 10
abundance: .

CDR3aa: ASGRLDSYEQY
v_gene: TRBV11-3
j_gene: TRBJ2-7
len: 11
abundance: .

CDR3aa: ASNQGLNTEAF
v_gene: TRBV6-6
j_gene: TRBJ1-1
len: 11
abundance: .

CDR3aa: SADDRTSGGPYEQY
v_gene: TRBV20-1
j_gene: TRBJ2-7
len: 14
abundance: .

CDR3aa: ASSYSEGGNEQY
v_gene: TRBV6-6
j_gene: TRBJ2-7
len: 12
abundance: .

CDR3aa: ASSQPEETQY
v_gene: TRBV10-2
j_gene: TRBJ2-5
len: 10
abundance: few

CDR3aa: SARDLLSSANTGELF
v_gene: TRBV20-1
j_gene: TRBJ2-2
len: 15
abundance: .

CDR3aa: ASSPMAGAFSTDTQY
v_gene: TRBV18
j_gene: TRBJ2-3
len: 15
abundance: .

CDR3aa: ASTYPSGTNTGELF
v_gene: TRBV27
j_gene: TRBJ2-2
len: 14
abundance: few

CDR3aa: SARVPGQETQY
v_gene: TRBV20-1
j_gene: TRBJ2-5
len: 11
abundance: few

CDR3aa: ASSPRQTGAYYEQY
v_gene: TRBV7-9
j_gene: TRBJ2-7
len: 14
abundance: few

CDR3aa: ASRHRSGANVLT
v_gene: TRBV5-8
j_gene: TRBJ2-6
len: 12
abundance: .

CDR3aa: ASSSSGGPSYGEQF
v_gene: TRBV5-6
j_gene: .
len: 14
abundance: few

CDR3aa: ASSLDAREETQY
v_gene: TRBV5-1
j_gene: TRBJ2-5
len: 12
abundance: .

CDR3aa: SARQPQETQY
v_gene: TRBV29-1
j_gene: TRBJ2-5
len: 10
abundance: .

CDR3aa: ASSLRTDSPEAF
v_gene: TRBV12-3/TRBV12-4
j_gene: TRBJ1-1
len: 12
abundance: .

CDR3aa: ASSLAGGQGTSSYNSPLH
v_gene: TRBV7-2
j_gene: TRBJ1-6
len: 18
abundance: .

CDR3aa: ASSSYTGTYEQF
v_gene: TRBV7-6
j_gene: TRBJ2-1
len: 12
abundance: .

CDR3aa: ASSLGGRGTQDTQY
v_gene: TRBV7-2
j_gene: TRBJ2-3
len: 14
abundance: .

CDR3aa: ASSLPGTGEQY
v_gene: TRBV7-9
j_gene: TRBJ2-7
len: 11
abundance: few

CDR3aa: SVARRETQY
v_gene: TRBV29-1
j_gene: TRBJ2-5
len: 9
abundance: .

CDR3aa: ASSGGSGNEQF
v_gene: TRBV19
j_gene: .
len: 11
abundance: .

CDR3aa: ASSDPGQSTGELF
v_gene: TRBV9
j_gene: TRBJ2-2
len: 13
abundance: .

CDR3aa: ASSQGYFDGDTQY
v_gene: TRBV4-1
j_gene: TRBJ2-3
len: 13
abundance: .

CDR3aa: ASSTRGGTDTQY
v_gene: TRBV3-1
j_gene: TRBJ2-3
len: 12
abundance: few

CDR3aa: ASSVGGEQF
v_gene: TRBV5-6
j_gene: TRBJ2-1
len: 9
abundance: .

CDR3aa: ASSELAYPDHYGYT
v_gene: TRBV11-3
j_gene: TRBJ1-2
len: 14
abundance: .

CDR3aa: SAEQGVEQY
v_gene: TRBV20-1
j_gene: TRBJ2-7
len: 9
abundance: few

CDR3aa: SVEGGSAYDEQF
v_gene: TRBV29-1
j_gene: .
len: 12
abundance: .

CDR3aa: ASSSQRERGYNEQF
v_gene: TRBV11-3
j_gene: .
len: 14
abundance: few

CDR3aa: ASTNSQGESAQY
v_gene: TRBV6-5
j_gene: TRBJ2-5
len: 12
abundance: few

CDR3aa: ASKTSGSRYEQY
v_gene: TRBV28
j_gene: .
len: 12
abundance: .

CDR3aa: ASTDTGGAEQY
v_gene: TRBV6-1
j_gene: TRBJ2-7
len: 11
abundance: .

CDR3aa: ASSLVPGEAF
v_gene: TRBV5-5
j_gene: TRBJ1-1
len: 10
abundance: .

CDR3aa: ASSLPTSGGNNEQY
v_gene: TRBV5-1
j_gene: TRBJ2-7
len: 14
abundance: .

CDR3aa: ASSARGTNGYT
v_gene: TRBV18
j_gene: TRBJ1-2
len: 11
abundance: .

CDR3aa: ASSLSLAGVEDTQY
v_gene: TRBV28
j_gene: TRBJ2-3
len: 14
abundance: .

CDR3aa: ATSDPGQGRDEQF
v_gene: TRBV24-1
j_gene: TRBJ2-1
len: 13
abundance: .

CDR3aa: ASSFPDSSSYT
v_gene: TRBV28
j_gene: TRBJ1-2
len: 11
abundance: .

CDR3aa: ASSYPLTDPKETQY
v_gene: TRBV6-2/TRBV6-3
j_gene: TRBJ2-5
len: 14
abundance: many